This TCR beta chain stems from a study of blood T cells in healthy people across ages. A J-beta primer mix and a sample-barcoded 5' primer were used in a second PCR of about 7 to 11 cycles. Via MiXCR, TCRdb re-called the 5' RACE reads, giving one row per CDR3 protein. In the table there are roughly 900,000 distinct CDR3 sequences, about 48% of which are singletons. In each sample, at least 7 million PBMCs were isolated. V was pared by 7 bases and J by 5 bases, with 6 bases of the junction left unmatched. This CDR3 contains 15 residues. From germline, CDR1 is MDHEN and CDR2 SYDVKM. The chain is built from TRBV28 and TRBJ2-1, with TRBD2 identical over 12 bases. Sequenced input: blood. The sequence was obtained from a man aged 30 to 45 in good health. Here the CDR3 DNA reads TGTGCCAGCAACCTACTAGCGGGGGGTAACAATGAGCAGTTCTTC. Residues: CASNLLAGGNNEQFF.